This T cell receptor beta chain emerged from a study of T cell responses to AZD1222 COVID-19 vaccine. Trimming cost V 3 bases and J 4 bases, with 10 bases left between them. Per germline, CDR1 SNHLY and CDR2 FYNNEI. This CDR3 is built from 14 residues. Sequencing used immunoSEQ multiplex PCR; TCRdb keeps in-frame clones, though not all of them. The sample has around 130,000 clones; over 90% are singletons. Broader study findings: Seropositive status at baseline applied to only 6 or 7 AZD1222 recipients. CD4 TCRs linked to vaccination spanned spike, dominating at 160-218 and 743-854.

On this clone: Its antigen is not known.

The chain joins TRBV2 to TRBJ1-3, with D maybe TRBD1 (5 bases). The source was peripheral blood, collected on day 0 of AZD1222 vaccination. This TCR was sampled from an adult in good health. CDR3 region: CASSDRTRGNTIYF. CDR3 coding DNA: TGTGCCAGCAGTGACCGGACAAGGGGAAACACCATATATTTT.